A selection of T cell receptor beta chains follows, all from one sample in a study of cytomegalovirus exposure and HLA in healthy donors. The protocol was immunoSEQ multiplex PCR, while the TCRdb copy is restricted to in-frame clones and leaves out a portion. The sample lists under 200,000 clones; roughly 74% were seen once. Input material: PBMCs. The source is a male donor in good health and CMV-seronegative. CDR3s include the opening cysteine and the closing phenylalanine or tryptophan. The order of the fields is CDR3 protein, CDR3 DNA, J gene, D gene, V gene, clone size. D genes are given only for firm matches. Part of the rows lack a size; the others show once, few, many or a class for expanded clones.

CDR3 protein: CASSLPWTGRQSPLHF
CDR3 DNA: TGTGCCAGCAGCTTACCCTGGACAGGTCGGCAGTCACCCCTCCACTTT
J gene: TRBJ1-6
D gene: TRBD1
V gene: TRBV7-9
clone size: few

CDR3 protein: CASSFQQPATNEKLFF
CDR3 DNA: TGTGCCAGCAGCTTCCAACAGCCTGCAACTAATGAAAAACTGTTTTTT
J gene: TRBJ1-4
D gene: -
V gene: TRBV11-2
clone size: -

CDR3 protein: CASSFDRGRGTEAFF
CDR3 DNA: TGTGCCAGCAGCTTCGACAGGGGGCGCGGCACTGAAGCTTTCTTT
J gene: TRBJ1-1
D gene: TRBD1
V gene: TRBV7-9
clone size: -

CDR3 protein: CASSDRQGRAAFF
CDR3 DNA: TGTGCCAGCAGTGACCGACAGGGACGGGCCGCTTTCTTT
J gene: TRBJ1-1
D gene: TRBD1
V gene: TRBV6-4
clone size: -

CDR3 protein: CASSLVGGTGTEAFF
CDR3 DNA: TGTGCCAGCAGCTTAGTCGGGGGGACAGGCACTGAAGCTTTCTTT
J gene: TRBJ1-1
D gene: TRBD1
V gene: TRBV7-9
clone size: -

CDR3 protein: CASSYSPRGSTDTQYF
CDR3 DNA: TGTGCCAGCAGTTACTCGCCGCGGGGCAGCACAGATACGCAGTATTTT
J gene: TRBJ2-3
D gene: -
V gene: TRBV6-5
clone size: -

CDR3 protein: CSVGQGRETQYF
CDR3 DNA: TGCAGCGTCGGACAGGGGAGGGAGACCCAGTACTTC
J gene: TRBJ2-5
D gene: TRBD1
V gene: TRBV29-1
clone size: -

CDR3 protein: CASSSQGWESDTQYF
CDR3 DNA: TGTGCCAGCAGCTCACAGGGATGGGAGTCAGATACGCAGTATTTT
J gene: TRBJ2-3
D gene: -
V gene: TRBV6-5
clone size: -

CDR3 protein: CASSPVQRIGSYEQYF
CDR3 DNA: TGTGCCAGCAGCCCCGTTCAGCGAATAGGTTCCTACGAGCAGTACTTC
J gene: TRBJ2-7
D gene: -
V gene: TRBV11-2
clone size: -

CDR3 protein: CASNTGGAAGELFF
CDR3 DNA: TGCGCCAGCAACACCGGGGGGGCGGCGGGGGAGCTGTTTTTT
J gene: TRBJ2-2
D gene: TRBD2
V gene: TRBV5-1
clone size: -

CDR3 protein: CASSLAGDYEQYF
CDR3 DNA: TGTGCCAGCAGCTTAGCGGGCGATTACGAGCAGTACTTC
J gene: TRBJ2-7
D gene: -
V gene: TRBV7-7
clone size: few

CDR3 protein: CASSVGLDRVRTIYF
CDR3 DNA: TGTGCCAGCAGCGTGGGGCTGGACAGGGTCCGCACCATATATTTT
J gene: TRBJ1-3
D gene: TRBD1
V gene: TRBV6-5
clone size: -

CDR3 protein: CASSHGQTINYGYTF
CDR3 DNA: TGTGCCAGCAGCCACGGACAGACGATTAACTATGGCTACACCTTC
J gene: TRBJ1-2
D gene: -
V gene: TRBV7-9
clone size: -

CDR3 protein: CASSETGGGQPQHF
CDR3 DNA: TGCGCCAGCAGCGAAACAGGGGGAGGCCAGCCCCAGCATTTT
J gene: TRBJ1-5
D gene: TRBD1
V gene: TRBV10-2
clone size: -

CDR3 protein: CASSGGQGNQPQHF
CDR3 DNA: TGTGCCAGCAGTGGGGGACAGGGCAATCAGCCCCAGCATTTT
J gene: TRBJ1-5
D gene: TRBD1
V gene: TRBV2
clone size: -

CDR3 protein: CASSGRDRNNEQFF
CDR3 DNA: TGTGCCAGCAGCGGCCGGGACAGAAACAATGAGCAGTTCTTC
J gene: TRBJ2-1
D gene: TRBD1
V gene: TRBV9
clone size: -

CDR3 protein: CASSSRSSTDTQYF
CDR3 DNA: TGCGCCAGCAGCTCGCGTTCTAGCACAGATACGCAGTATTTT
J gene: TRBJ2-3
D gene: -
V gene: TRBV5-1
clone size: few

CDR3 protein: CASSSGHSTAYEQYF
CDR3 DNA: TGTGCCAGCAGCTCAGGACACTCAACAGCCTACGAGCAGTACTTC
J gene: TRBJ2-7
D gene: -
V gene: TRBV7-2
clone size: -

CDR3 protein: CASSAGTSGPIGFF
CDR3 DNA: TGTGCCAGCAGTGCCGGGACTAGCGGTCCTATTGGGTTCTTC
J gene: TRBJ2-1
D gene: TRBD2
V gene: TRBV25-1
clone size: -

CDR3 protein: CASYDFGPEQFF
CDR3 DNA: TGTGCCAGCTATGACTTTGGCCCTGAGCAGTTCTTC
J gene: TRBJ2-1
D gene: -
V gene: TRBV2
clone size: -

CDR3 protein: CASSVGQGLPSYEQYF
CDR3 DNA: TGTGCCAGCAGCGTAGGGCAGGGGCTACCCTCCTACGAGCAGTACTTC
J gene: TRBJ2-7
D gene: -
V gene: TRBV9
clone size: once

CDR3 protein: CASSLAGGATWETQYF
CDR3 DNA: TGTGCCAGCAGCTTGGCAGGGGGAGCCACCTGGGAGACCCAGTACTTC
J gene: TRBJ2-5
D gene: TRBD1
V gene: TRBV5-4
clone size: -

CDR3 protein: CASSYSMRWRDAEQYF
CDR3 DNA: TGTGCCAGCAGTTACTCTATGAGGTGGAGGGATGCCGAGCAGTACTTC
J gene: TRBJ2-7
D gene: -
V gene: TRBV6-5
clone size: -

CDR3 protein: CASSQEQGNQPQHF
CDR3 DNA: TGCGCCAGCAGCCAGGAACAGGGCAATCAGCCCCAGCATTTT
J gene: TRBJ1-5
D gene: -
V gene: TRBV4-3
clone size: few

CDR3 protein: CASSDRSGGLAGAEQYF
CDR3 DNA: TGTGCCAGCAGTGACAGGTCAGGGGGACTAGCGGGAGCCGAGCAGTACTTC
J gene: TRBJ2-7
D gene: TRBD2
V gene: TRBV6-1
clone size: -

CDR3 protein: CASSLAWGQNTQYF
CDR3 DNA: TGTGCCAGCAGCTTGGCCTGGGGGCAGAATACGCAGTATTTT
J gene: TRBJ2-3
D gene: -
V gene: TRBV5-4
clone size: -

CDR3 protein: CASSSLRGPAYNEQFF
CDR3 DNA: TGTGCCAGCAGTTCTCTCAGGGGGCCGGCCTATAATGAGCAGTTCTTC
J gene: TRBJ2-1
D gene: TRBD1
V gene: TRBV11-2
clone size: -

CDR3 protein: CASRGQREAFF
CDR3 DNA: TGTGCCAGCAGGGGACAGCGTGAAGCTTTCTTT
J gene: TRBJ1-1
D gene: TRBD1
V gene: TRBV6-5
clone size: -

CDR3 protein: CASSPARTGVTDTQYF
CDR3 DNA: TGCGCCAGCAGCCCCGCCCGGACAGGGGTAACAGATACGCAGTATTTT
J gene: TRBJ2-3
D gene: TRBD1
V gene: TRBV5-1
clone size: -

CDR3 protein: CASSLLVNTGELFF
CDR3 DNA: TGTGCCAGCAGCCTCCTAGTGAACACCGGGGAGCTGTTTTTT
J gene: TRBJ2-2
D gene: -
V gene: TRBV7-2
clone size: -